The clone carrying this T cell receptor (beta chain) was seen a single time. The data originate from a study of cytomegalovirus exposure and HLA in healthy donors. Germline V gene lookup returns CDR1 KGHSH and CDR2 LQKENI. V was cut by 3 bases and J by 0 bases, with 13 bases left in between. This CDR3 contains 16 residues. Primers for the PCR totalled 60 Vbeta and 13 Jbeta. Repertoires were generated with immunoSEQ multiplex PCR, while TCRdb's copy carries only in-frame clones and drops some. Here the sample spans some 150,000 clones, around 80% being singletons. Sequencing was done on a sample of PBMCs. The chain has TRBV18 and TRBJ2-3; the D gene is possibly TRBD1 (5 bases). The clonotype was recovered from a woman in her 30s in good health and CMV-seropositive. This chain's CDR3 is CASSPLQQGSTDTQYF. The CDR3 DNA reads as TGTGCCAGCTCACCGCTACAGCAGGGAAGCACAGATACGCAGTATTTT.